This TCR beta chain was observed in a study of technical replicates of blood from a few donors. CDR1 is SGHDT, CDR2 YYEEEE, per germline. Trimming removed 4 bases from V and 0 bases from J, with 9 bases in between. This CDR3 has 14 amino acids. TCRdb's table, derived via immunoSEQ multiplex PCR, lists solely in-frame clones and lacks some. The table records tens of thousands of clones, under 96% of them present only once. The clonotype originates from a human donor in good health. Input material: T cells isolated from PBMCs. The rearrangement links TRBV5-6 to TRBJ2-3; D not resolved. CDR3 loop: CASSNGASTDTQYF. CDR3 nucleotide sequence: TGTGCCAGCAGCAACGGAGCGAGCACAGATACGCAGTATTTT.